A selection of T cell receptor beta chains follows, all from one sample in a study of CD8 T cells in ankylosing spondylitis. TCRdb reprocessed the 5' RACE reads via MiXCR and lists one record per CDR3 protein. This table holds 220,000 or so distinct CDR3 sequences, around 17% found once. Sequenced sample: blood, either unsorted or a sorted T cell fraction (not recorded which). These receptors were taken from a male donor with ankylosing spondylitis. CDR3s include the opening cysteine and the closing phenylalanine or tryptophan. A D gene is named only where the DNA matches it firmly. Size values are once, few and many counts, or a class for expanded clones, and some rows have none.

few	TRBV12-3/TRBV12-4	TRBJ2-4	TRBD2	TGTGCCAGCAGATTAGCGGGAGGTGAAAACATTCAGTACTTC	CASRLAGGENIQYF
few	TRBV20-1	TRBJ2-1	TRBD2	TGCAGTGCTAGCCTAGCGGGAGGGCCAGATGAGCAGTTCTTC	CSASLAGGPDEQFF
few	TRBV11-2	TRBJ2-7	TRBD2	TGTGCCAGCAGCTTAGCTGGAGCGGGGGGGCCTTACGAGCAGTACTTC	CASSLAGAGGPYEQYF
few	TRBV28	TRBJ2-3	NA	TGTGCCAGCAGTTTATGGACAGGAAGCACAGATACGCAGTATTTT	CASSLWTGSTDTQYF
many	TRBV4-3	TRBJ2-7	NA	TGCGCCAGCAGCCAAGGTTTCGGGAGCTCCTACGAGCAGTACTTC	CASSQGFGSSYEQYF
NA	TRBV7-8	TRBJ2-7	TRBD1	TGTGCCAGCAGCTTAGAAGGACAGGGTGGGTCCTACGAGCAGTACTTC	CASSLEGQGGSYEQYF
few	TRBV20-1	TRBJ1-1	NA	TGCAGTGCTAGAGAACGGACAGATTTTACTGAAGCTTTCTTT	CSARERTDFTEAFF
NA	TRBV14	TRBJ1-1	NA	TGTGCCAGCAGCCGCGTTACTTATGGCCCAGAAGCTTTCTTT	CASSRVTYGPEAFF
few	TRBV12-3/TRBV12-4	TRBJ2-5	TRBD2	TGTGCCAGCAGTGAAATGACTAGCGGGAACTTACAAGAGACCCAGTACTTC	CASSEMTSGNLQETQYF
NA	TRBV11-2	TRBJ2-7	NA	TGTGCCAGCAGCCACTTTGACCAGACCTACGAGCAGTACTTC	CASSHFDQTYEQYF
few	TRBV6-2/TRBV6-3	TRBJ2-1	TRBD1	TGTGCCAGCAGGGGACAGGGGGGTAATGAGCAGTTCTTC	CASRGQGGNEQFF
few	TRBV4-3	TRBJ2-1	TRBD2	TGCGCCAGCAGCCAAGACCCGACTAGCGGTCTGAATGAGCAGTTCTTC	CASSQDPTSGLNEQFF
NA	TRBV15	TRBJ2-1	TRBD1	TGTGCCACCAGCCTTTGGACAGGACACAATGAGCAGTTCTTC	CATSLWTGHNEQFF
few	TRBV12-5	TRBJ2-2	NA	TGTGCTAGTGGTTTGGTATATGGGCAGGGCACCGGGGAGCTGTTTTTT	CASGLVYGQGTGELFF
few	TRBV10-2	TRBJ2-1	TRBD1	TGCGCCAGCAGTGAGTGGCAGGGGGCTAATGAGCAGTTCTTC	CASSEWQGANEQFF
NA	TRBV12-3/TRBV12-4	TRBJ1-2	TRBD1	TGTGCCAGCAGCCACAGGGGGCGGCGGGATGGCTACACCTTC	CASSHRGRRDGYTF
few	TRBV12-3/TRBV12-4	TRBJ1-1	TRBD1	TGTGCCAGCACCTACTCGACAGGGCTAAACACTGAAGCTTTCTTT	CASTYSTGLNTEAFF
many	TRBV29-1	TRBJ2-3	NA	TGCAGCCTCCGGGGGTACAACACAGATACGCAGTATTTT	CSLRGYNTDTQYF
NA	TRBV29-1	TRBJ1-5	NA	TGCAGCGCCCTCACGGCGGGAGAGAGTAATCAGCCCCAGCATTTT	CSALTAGESNQPQHF
many	TRBV4-1	TRBJ2-5	NA	TGCGCCAGCAGCCAAGTTGACTCCCAAGAGACCCAGTACTTC	CASSQVDSQETQYF
NA	TRBV28	TRBJ2-7	TRBD2	TGTGCCAGCACTAAAATCCCGGGACTAGCGTCTCCTCCTAGTCACGAGCAGTACTTC	CASTKIPGLASPPSHEQYF
once	TRBV9	TRBJ2-5	NA	TGTGCCAGCAGCGTAGAGGTTCGGGGGACAGCTCAAGAGACCCAGTACTTC	CASSVEVRGTAQETQYF
NA	TRBV19	TRBJ1-4	NA	TGTGCCAGTAGTATATGGGGACGGCAGAATGAAAAACTGTTTTTT	CASSIWGRQNEKLFF
NA	TRBV7-2	TRBJ2-1	TRBD1	TGTGCCAGCAGCTTTGGGACAGGGTGGAATGAGCAGTTCTTC	CASSFGTGWNEQFF
NA	TRBV4-1	TRBJ1-2	NA	TGCGCCAGCAGCCAAGTGCAACAGGATAGCTATGGCTACACCTTC	CASSQVQQDSYGYTF
few	TRBV24-1	TRBJ2-7	NA	TGTGCCACCAGCCCGCGGGACAGCTACGAGCAGTACTTC	CATSPRDSYEQYF
NA	TRBV25-1	TRBJ1-1	TRBD1	TGTGCCAGCAGTGAATACCCCTCGACAGGGGGCCACACTGAAGCTTTCTTT	CASSEYPSTGGHTEAFF
NA	TRBV4-2	TRBJ2-7	TRBD1	TGTGCCAGCAGCGAGGGTGGGGACAGCTCCTACGAGCAGTACTTC	CASSEGGDSSYEQYF
NA	TRBV11-2	TRBJ2-1	TRBD2	TGTGCCAGCAGCTTAGCATGGCTAGCGGACAATGAGCAGTTCTTC	CASSLAWLADNEQFF
NA	TRBV6-1	TRBJ2-5	NA	TGTGCCATTTCCCCCGGGACTTCGCAAGAGACCCAGTACTTC	CAISPGTSQETQYF
few	TRBV12-3/TRBV12-4	TRBJ2-7	TRBD1	TGTGCCAGCAGTCCTAGAGTAGCAGGGGGCGACGAGCAGTACTTC	CASSPRVAGGDEQYF
few	TRBV9	TRBJ2-3	TRBD2	TGTGCCAGCAGTCTAGCGGGGGGGCTAGATACGCAGTGTTTT	CASSLAGGLDTQCF
few	TRBV12-3/TRBV12-4	TRBJ2-4	NA	TGTGCCAGCACCGGAGGAAACATTCAGTACTTC	CASTGGNIQYF
few	TRBV7-2	TRBJ2-7	NA	TGTGCCAGCAGCTTAGCTCCACTAATAGCATTCGAGCAGTACTTC	CASSLAPLIAFEQYF
NA	TRBV27	TRBJ2-1	NA	TGTGCCAGCAGCACTTGGGTCCAAGGAGCGGATGAGCAGTTCTTC	CASSTWVQGADEQFF
NA	TRBV15	TRBJ1-4	NA	TGTGCCACCAGCAGAGATTCTTATAATGAAAAACTGTTTTTT	CATSRDSYNEKLFF
NA	TRBV7-2	TRBJ1-2	TRBD1	TGTGCCAGCAGCTTACCCAGGGGGGAGATCTATGGCTACACCTTC	CASSLPRGEIYGYTF
once	TRBV7-3	TRBJ2-3	NA	TGTGCCAGCAGCTTAGACGGGGCGACCACAGATACGCAGTATTTT	CASSLDGATTDTQYF
NA	TRBV7-9	TRBJ2-7	NA	TGTGCCGGCGGGTTAGCTTTATACGAGCAGTACTTC	CAGGLALYEQYF
few	TRBV12-3/TRBV12-4	TRBJ1-2	NA	TGTGCCAGCAGTTCCTCGCCGTGGGGGGCGCCTGGTGGCTACACCTTC	CASSSSPWGAPGGYTF
NA	TRBV6-1	TRBJ2-5	TRBD1	TGTGCCAGCAGTGATGTTTCGGACAGGACCCGCCAAGAGACCCAGTACTTC	CASSDVSDRTRQETQYF